This T cell receptor (beta chain) appears in the sequencing data of a study of shared clonotypes between healthy human individuals. Of note for this clone: Its cognate antigen is unknown.

Measured with immunoSEQ multiplex PCR; TCRdb has only the in-frame clones, and not every one. The profile shows hundreds of thousands of clones, more than 95% of them singletons. CDR3 size: 13 residues. Trimming pared 8 bases from V and 4 bases from J, leaving 11 bases between. Germline CDR1 reads MNHEY; CDR2 reads SVGAGI. Study-level results: The researchers took only blood, and tissue repertoires probably look different. Depth of sequencing was expected to influence donor clonotype sharing. Few donors restricted represented genetic and exposure-history diversity.

The chain joins TRBV6-5 to TRBJ2-2; D tentatively reads TRBD1 or TRBD2 (5 bases each). Input material: naive CD4+ T cells sorted from blood. Specified subset: CD45RA+ positively selected. The sequence was obtained from a woman in her twenties or thirties in good health. The CDR3 DNA sequence: TGTGCCAGCGTGGGACCGACCACCGGGGAGCTGTTTTTT. This translates into CASVGPTTGELFF.